This entry lists 14 T cell receptor beta chains sequenced from one sample in a study of monozygotic twins with inflammatory bowel disease. TCRdb reprocessed the 5' RACE reads and keeps a single row for each CDR3 protein, giving no DNA. The specimen's table records 330,000 or so distinct CDR3 sequences. Sequencing used blood. These receptors were taken from a human donor with ulcerative colitis or Crohn's disease, or a healthy co-twin of an affected twin (not recorded which).

The CDR3 here is CASSTDFSSYEQYF. The chain employs TRBV14 and TRBJ2-7. The germline V gene has CDR1 SGHDN and CDR2 FVKESK. CDR3 length equals 14 residues.

The chain's CDR3 is CASSSSLRNQPQHF. The chain combines TRBV6-2 or TRBV6-3 with TRBJ1-5. The CDR3 totals 14 residues. CDR1 is MNHEY, CDR2 SVGEGT, per germline.

The chain uses TRBV7-2 and TRBJ2-1; TCRdb designates TRBD1, a call that cannot be tested without DNA. Germline CDR1 reads SGHTA; CDR2 reads FQGNSA. The CDR3 has 14 residues. CDR3: CASSLGQIYNEQFF.

The V gene is TRBV5-1, the J gene TRBJ2-1; TCRdb reports TRBD2, a call that lacks DNA to check it against. CDR1 is SGHRS, CDR2 YFSETQ, per germline. The CDR3 loop spans 15 amino acids. The CDR3 sequence: CASSSTGGSYNEQFF.

The chain combines TRBV5-1 with TRBJ2-7. Germline CDR1 and CDR2: SGHRS and YFSETQ. This CDR3 is 14 amino acids long. The CDR3 reads CASSSEHQSYEQYF.

The chain has TRBV4-1 and TRBJ1-2. CDR1 MGHRA and CDR2 YSYEKL come from the germline V gene. The CDR3 has 15 residues. CDR3 in amino acids: CASSREGNPNYGYTF.

The V gene is TRBV3-1, the J gene TRBJ1-3. CDR3 size: 15 residues. The germline V gene encodes CDR1 LGHDT and CDR2 YNNKEL (reference sequence). The CDR3 is CASSQGGSSFNTIYF.

J is TRBJ2-7 and V is TRBV2. In germline, CDR1 is SNHLY, CDR2 FYNNEI. The CDR3 totals 11 residues. CDR3 sequence reads: CASRTNYEQYF.

The V call is TRBV7-2, the J call TRBJ2-7; TCRdb returns TRBD1, unconfirmable since there is no DNA. The germline V gene has CDR1 SGHTA and CDR2 FQGNSA. CDR3 size: 14 residues. The CDR3 here is CASSFRDRGDEQYF.

The chain recombines TRBV5-1 with TRBJ2-5. This CDR3 contains 11 residues. Per germline, CDR1 SGHRS and CDR2 YFSETQ. CDR3 sequence: CASGSGETQYF.

J is TRBJ2-2 and V is TRBV11-2. The CDR3 sequence is 15 residues long. Germline V gene data show CDR1 as SGHAT and CDR2 as FQNNGV. The CDR3: CASSPTVINTGELFF.

The J gene is TRBJ1-2, the V gene TRBV5-1; the TRBD1 assignment by TCRdb is unverifiable without DNA. From germline, CDR1 is SGHRS and CDR2 YFSETQ. The CDR3 sequence is 13 residues long. The CDR3 sequence: CASSQTGDYGYTF. Full variable domain (rest looked up from reference TRBV5-1 and TRBJ1-2): KAGVTQTPRYLIKTRGQQVTLSCSPISGHRSVSWYQQTPGQGLQFLFEYFSETQRNKGNFPGRFSGRQFSNSRSEMNVSTLELGDSALYLCASSQTGDYGYTFGSGTRLTVV.

CDR3 sequence reads: CASSQRIRTSTDTQYF. The genes are TRBV14 and TRBJ2-3. CDR1 is SGHDN and CDR2 is FVKESK in the germline V gene. The length of the CDR3 is 16 residues.

The chain joins TRBV20-1 to TRBJ2-1. This CDR3 region has 13 residues. CDR1 and CDR2 from the germline V gene are DFQATT and SNEGSKA (reference sequence). The CDR3 is CSEWSLSYNEQFF.